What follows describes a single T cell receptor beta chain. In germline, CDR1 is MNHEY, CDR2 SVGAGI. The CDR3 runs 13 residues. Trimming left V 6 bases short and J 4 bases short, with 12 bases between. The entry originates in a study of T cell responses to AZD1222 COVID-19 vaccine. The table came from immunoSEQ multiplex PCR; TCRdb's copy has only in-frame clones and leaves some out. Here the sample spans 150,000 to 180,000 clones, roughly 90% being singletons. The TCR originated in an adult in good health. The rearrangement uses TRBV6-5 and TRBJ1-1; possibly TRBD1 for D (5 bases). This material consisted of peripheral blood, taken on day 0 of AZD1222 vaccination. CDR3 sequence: CASRDQGSTEAFF. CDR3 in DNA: TGTGCCAGCAGAGATCAGGGAAGCACTGAAGCTTTCTTT.